This is a list of T cell receptor beta chains from one sample in a study of blood T cells in healthy people across ages. From the 5' RACE reads, TCRdb called clonotypes with MiXCR, one entry per CDR3 protein. Of 1.5 million to 2 million distinct CDR3 sequences in the sample, 28% were seen once. The source material was blood. The source of these receptors is a woman aged 25 to 39 in good health. CDR3s include the opening cysteine and the closing phenylalanine or tryptophan. D genes are given only for firm matches. Only some rows state a clone size, as once, few, many or a class for expanded clones.

abundance,j_gene,v_gene,d_gene,CDR3aa,CDR3nt
once,TRBJ2-1,TRBV7-2,.,CASTQSPWNEQFF,TGTGCCAGCACCCAAAGCCCCTGGAATGAGCAGTTCTTC
.,TRBJ2-1,TRBV9,TRBD2,CAGRVDPGSTSVRNEQFF,TGTGCCGGCAGAGTAGATCCGGGTTCTACTAGCGTTAGAAATGAGCAGTTCTTC
many,TRBJ2-3,TRBV4-1,.,CASSQVEGTQYF,TGCGCCAGCAGCCAAGTTGAAGGTACGCAGTATTTT
.,TRBJ1-5,TRBV20-1,TRBD1,CSATRGPNQPQHF,TGCAGTGCTACGAGGGGGCCCAATCAGCCCCAGCATTTT
many,TRBJ2-2,TRBV7-9,.,CASSFRTGELFF,TGTGCCAGCAGCTTTAGGACCGGGGAGCTGTTTTTT
few,TRBJ1-5,TRBV18,.,CASSPPVNQPQHF,TGTGCCAGCTCACCACCTGTCAATCAGCCCCAGCATTTT
few,TRBJ1-6,TRBV6-5,.,CASSRGTDDNSPLHF,TGTGCCAGCAGCCGGGGGACGGACGATAATTCACCCCTCCACTTT
.,TRBJ2-6,TRBV10-2,.,CASSESEGLLSGANVLTF,TGCGCCAGCAGTGAGTCGGAGGGCCTTTTATCTGGGGCCAACGTCCTGACTTTC
.,TRBJ1-6,TRBV3-1,.,CASSQDPGSPLHF,TGTGCCAGCAGCCAAGATCCTGGATCACCCCTCCACTTT
.,TRBJ1-1,TRBV6-1,.,CASTRVVNTEAFF,TGTGCCAGCACCAGGGTGGTGAACACTGAAGCTTTCTTT
.,TRBJ2-5,TRBV20-1,TRBD2,CSARTSGGRGETQYF,TGCAGTGCTAGGACTAGCGGGGGGCGGGGAGAGACCCAGTACTTC
.,TRBJ1-2,TRBV12-3/TRBV12-4,TRBD1,CASRGDRGFGGYTF,TGTGCCAGCAGGGGGGACAGGGGCTTCGGGGGCTACACCTTC
.,TRBJ1-2,TRBV7-3,.,CASSLDGGDRGYGYTF,TGTGCCAGCAGCTTAGACGGAGGGGATCGTGGCTATGGCTACACCTTC
.,TRBJ2-1,TRBV14,.,CASSQFILAGTYNEQFF,TGTGCCAGCAGCCAGTTCATACTAGCTGGGACCTACAATGAGCAGTTCTTC
few,TRBJ2-7,TRBV20-1,.,CSARQNLGMYEQYF,TGCAGTGCTAGACAGAACCTCGGAATGTACGAGCAGTACTTC
few,TRBJ2-1,TRBV5-1,.,CASAEVSSYNEQFF,TGCGCCAGCGCAGAGGTGAGCTCCTACAATGAGCAGTTCTTC
.,TRBJ2-3,TRBV7-7,TRBD2,CASSLGAAGGTDTQYF,TGTGCCAGCAGCTTAGGAGCAGCGGGAGGTACAGATACGCAGTATTTT
few,TRBJ2-7,TRBV2,TRBD2,CASRERGSSYEQYF,TGTGCCAGCAGGGAGCGGGGCAGCTCCTACGAGCAGTACTTC
.,TRBJ1-1,TRBV29-1,.,CSVSGRAEAFF,TGCAGCGTTTCGGGGCGCGCTGAAGCTTTCTTT
.,TRBJ2-3,TRBV20-1,.,CSAAGYSTDTQYF,TGCAGTGCTGCAGGGTATAGCACAGATACGCAGTATTTT
.,TRBJ2-7,TRBV11-2,.,CASSPRGARGHEQYF,TGTGCCAGCAGCCCCCGGGGGGCCCGGGGCCACGAGCAGTACTTC
.,TRBJ1-2,TRBV2,.,CASSERRARGYTF,TGTGCCAGCAGTGAGAGGAGGGCGCGCGGCTACACCTTC
many,TRBJ2-5,TRBV6-6,.,CASKQPYQETQYF,TGTGCCAGCAAACAGCCGTACCAAGAGACCCAGTACTTC
.,TRBJ2-7,TRBV6-1,TRBD2,CASSVVREDLYEQYF,TGTGCCAGCAGTGTAGTTCGGGAGGACCTATACGAGCAGTACTTC
.,TRBJ2-1,TRBV11-2,.,CASRQDHPYNEQFF,TGTGCCAGCAGACAGGACCACCCCTACAATGAGCAGTTCTTC
.,TRBJ1-4,TRBV12-3/TRBV12-4,.,CASSLVTEGNEKLFF,TGTGCCAGCAGTTTAGTAACGGAAGGGAATGAAAAACTGTTTTTT
.,TRBJ1-2,TRBV12-3/TRBV12-4,.,CASTPSWGTRGYTF,TGTGCCAGCACCCCTTCATGGGGTACTAGAGGCTACACCTTC
.,TRBJ2-7,TRBV6-5,TRBD1,CASSTHRGSYEQYF,TGTGCCAGCAGTACCCACAGGGGAAGCTACGAGCAGTACTTC
few,TRBJ2-1,TRBV20-1,.,CSAREGAGRYNEQFF,TGCAGTGCTAGAGAGGGGGCAGGGCGCTACAATGAGCAGTTCTTC
few,TRBJ2-1,TRBV6-5,TRBD2,CASSYSAGVRYNEQFF,TGTGCCAGCAGTTACTCAGCGGGAGTTAGGTACAATGAGCAGTTCTTC
many,TRBJ2-3,TRBV7-2,.,CASSLMRSTDTQYF,TGTGCCAGCAGCTTAATGAGGAGCACAGATACGCAGTATTTT
.,TRBJ2-3,TRBV5-1,.,CASGGPAGIDTQYF,TGCGCCAGCGGTGGACCCGCAGGAATAGATACGCAGTATTTT
few,TRBJ2-1,TRBV2,.,CASYAYNEQFF,TGTGCCAGCTATGCCTACAATGAGCAGTTCTTC
.,TRBJ1-2,TRBV9,TRBD1,CASSEGQGYNGYTF,TGTGCCAGCAGCGAAGGACAGGGTTATAATGGCTACACCTTC
few,TRBJ2-3,TRBV5-1,.,CASSSVTTDTQYF,TGCGCCAGCAGCTCCGTTACCACAGATACGCAGTATTTT
.,TRBJ2-7,TRBV7-2,TRBD2,CASSLGGTSGSEQYF,TGTGCCAGCAGCTTAGGAGGGACTAGCGGAAGCGAGCAGTACTTC
.,TRBJ1-3,TRBV5-4,.,CASSQDGYSGNTIYF,TGTGCCAGCAGCCAGGACGGGTACTCTGGAAACACCATATATTTT
.,TRBJ2-7,TRBV5-5,.,CASRLGVAVTYEQYF,TGTGCCAGCAGGTTGGGGGTGGCTGTCACCTACGAGCAGTACTTC
few,TRBJ2-3,TRBV2,TRBD2,CASRRGITSGGTDTQYF,TGTGCCAGCAGGAGGGGGATTACTAGCGGGGGCACAGATACGCAGTATTTT
few,TRBJ1-1,TRBV27,.,CASSIEGDTEAFF,TGTGCCAGTAGTATAGAAGGGGACACTGAAGCTTTCTTT
many,TRBJ2-3,TRBV12-3/TRBV12-4,.,CASNPPSTDTQYF,TGTGCCAGCAATCCCCCTAGCACAGATACGCAGTATTTT
many,TRBJ2-5,TRBV15,TRBD2,CATSWRTSGQETQYF,TGTGCCACCAGCTGGAGGACTAGCGGACAAGAGACCCAGTACTTC
few,TRBJ2-7,TRBV27,.,CASSLRGASAYEQYF,TGTGCCAGCAGTTTAAGGGGGGCTTCGGCTTACGAGCAGTACTTC
.,TRBJ1-2,TRBV28,.,CAMGSPYYGYTF,TGTGCCATGGGTAGTCCCTACTATGGCTACACCTTC
.,TRBJ1-1,TRBV6-5,.,CASSRGVEGNTEAFF,TGTGCCAGCAGTCGGGGGGTCGAGGGGAACACTGAAGCTTTCTTT